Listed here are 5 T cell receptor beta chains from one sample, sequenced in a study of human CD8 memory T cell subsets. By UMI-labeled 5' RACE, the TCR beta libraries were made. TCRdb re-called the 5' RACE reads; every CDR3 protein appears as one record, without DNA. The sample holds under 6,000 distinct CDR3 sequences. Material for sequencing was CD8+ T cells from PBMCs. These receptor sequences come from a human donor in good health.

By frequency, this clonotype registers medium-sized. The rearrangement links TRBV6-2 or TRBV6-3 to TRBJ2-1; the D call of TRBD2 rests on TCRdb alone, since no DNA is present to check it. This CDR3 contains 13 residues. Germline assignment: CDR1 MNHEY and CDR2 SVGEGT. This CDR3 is CASSYSTDFEQFF.

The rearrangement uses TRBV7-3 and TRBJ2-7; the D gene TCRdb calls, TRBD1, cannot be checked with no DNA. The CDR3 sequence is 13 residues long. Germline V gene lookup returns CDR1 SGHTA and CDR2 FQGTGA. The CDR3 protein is CASSHIRDSEQYF.

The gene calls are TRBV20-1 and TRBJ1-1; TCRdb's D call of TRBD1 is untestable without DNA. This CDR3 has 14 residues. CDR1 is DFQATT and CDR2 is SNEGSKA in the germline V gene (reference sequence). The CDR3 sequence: CSARLGAGLTEAFF.

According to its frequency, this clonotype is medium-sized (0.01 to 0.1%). The CDR3 region is CASKPSRAGGGYGYTF. The rearrangement joins TRBV4-3 to TRBJ1-2; the TCRdb D gene call, TRBD1, has no DNA to confirm it. Germline CDR1 and CDR2: LGHNA and YSLEER. The CDR3 has 16 residues.

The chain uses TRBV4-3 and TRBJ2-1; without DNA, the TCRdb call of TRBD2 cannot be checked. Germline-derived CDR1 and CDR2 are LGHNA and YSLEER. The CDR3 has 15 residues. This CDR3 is CASSPQMGDAGEQFF.